Each of the 5 T cell receptor beta chains below was sequenced from the same sample in a study of T cell changes during pregnancy in multiple sclerosis. Measured with immunoSEQ multiplex PCR; TCRdb has only the in-frame clones, and not every one. The sample contains 40,000 or so clones, 85% to 95% of which appear only once. The sample was CD4+ T cells from peripheral blood mononuclear cells, taken after pregnancy. The receptor set was obtained from a female donor in good health, enrolled as a control in a pregnancy study.

The chain has TRBV18 and TRBJ2-3, with 10 bases matching TRBD1. Losses at the gene ends were 5 bases for V and 1 base for J; bases not matched to a gene: 3. This CDR3 region has 15 residues. CDR1 KGHSH and CDR2 LQKENI come from the germline V gene. CDR3 sequence reads: CASSAGTGGTDTQYF. The CDR3 bases are TGTGCCAGCTCAGCTGGGACAGGGGGCACAGATACGCAGTATTTT.

The chain links TRBV10-2 to TRBJ2-1; 13 nucleotides align to TRBD2. Germline V gene data show CDR1 as WSHSY and CDR2 as SAAADI. This CDR3 has 19 amino acids. The J segment lost 9 bases and the V segment lost 3 bases, leaving 17 bases of the junction unmatched. The CDR3 region has the DNA TGCGCCAGCAGTGATTATCGCGTCTGGGGACTAGCGGGATCTATTGAGCAGTTCTTC. It codes for CASSDYRVWGLAGSIEQFF.

Of note for this clone: One junction end disagrees with the germline gene, perhaps due to a read error. The chain carries TRBV18 and TRBJ2-2, with 8 bases identical to TRBD2. CDR1 KGHSH and CDR2 LQKENI come from the germline V gene. The CDR3 runs 15 residues. As DNA, the CDR3 is TGTGCCGGCTCACGGGGAGCGGGGGACACCGGGGAGCTGTTTTTT. It translates to CAGSRGAGDTGELFF. Combining the CDR3 with reference TRBV18 and TRBJ2-2 gives the whole variable domain NAGVMQNPRHLVRRRGQEARLRCSPMKGHSHVYWYRQLPEEGLKFMVYLQKENIIDESGMPKERFSAEFPKEGPSILRIQQVVRGDSAAYFCAGSRGAGDTGELFFGEGSRLTVL.

The CDR3 spells CASSRGYEQYF. CDR3 DNA sequence: TGTGCCAGCAGCCGAGGCTACGAGCAGTACTTC. The rearrangement uses TRBV6-5 and TRBJ2-7; D is undetermined. The germline V gene encodes CDR1 MNHEY and CDR2 SVGAGI. The ends were cut back, 6 bases at V and 3 bases at J, with 6 bases in the middle. This CDR3 region has 11 residues.

The gene calls are TRBV6-1 and TRBJ1-4; possible D gene TRBD1, 6 bases. Germline V gene data show CDR1 as MNHNS and CDR2 as SASEGT. V was pared by 6 bases and J by 8 bases, with 19 bases between. The CDR3 has 15 amino acids. In DNA, the CDR3 is TGTGCCAGCAGCGGGGGGCTGGGGGTCAACGAAAAACTGTTTTTT. Translation: CASSGGLGVNEKLFF.